This T cell receptor (beta chain) was captured in a study of control samples from healthy donors and cancer patients. Only in-frame clones appear in the TCRdb table, and some are missing; sequencing was by immunoSEQ multiplex PCR. In the table there are 98,000 or so clones, 75% to 85% of which are singletons. Source material: blood. The sequence came from a woman aged 25-40 years in good health.

The CDR3 is CASRQGTANYGYTF. DNA of the CDR3: TGTGCCAGCAGGCAAGGGACCGCTAACTATGGCTACACCTTC. V usage is TRBV5-6 and J usage is TRBJ1-2; D may be TRBD1 (5 bases). V lost 5 bases and J lost 0, with 11 bases in between. Looked up from germline, CDR1 is SGHDT and CDR2 is YYEEEE. The CDR3 is 14 residues long.